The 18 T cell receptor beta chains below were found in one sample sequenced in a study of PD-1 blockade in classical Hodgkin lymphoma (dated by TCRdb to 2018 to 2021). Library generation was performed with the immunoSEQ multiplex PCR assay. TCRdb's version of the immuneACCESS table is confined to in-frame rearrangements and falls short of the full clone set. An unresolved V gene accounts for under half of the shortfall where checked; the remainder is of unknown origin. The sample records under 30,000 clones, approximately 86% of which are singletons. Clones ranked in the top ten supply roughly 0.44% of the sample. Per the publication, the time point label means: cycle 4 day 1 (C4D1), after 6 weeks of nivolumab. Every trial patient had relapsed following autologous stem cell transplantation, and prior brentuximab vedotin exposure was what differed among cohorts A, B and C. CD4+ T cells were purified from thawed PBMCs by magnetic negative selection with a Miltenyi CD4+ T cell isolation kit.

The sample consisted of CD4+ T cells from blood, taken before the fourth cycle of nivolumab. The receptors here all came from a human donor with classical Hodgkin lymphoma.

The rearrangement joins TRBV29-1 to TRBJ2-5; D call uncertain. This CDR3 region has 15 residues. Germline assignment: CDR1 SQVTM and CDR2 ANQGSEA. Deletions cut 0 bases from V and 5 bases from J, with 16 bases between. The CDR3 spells CSVEDPGNVVETQYF. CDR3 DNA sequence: TGCAGCGTTGAAGACCCAGGTAACGTTGTTGAGACCCAGTACTTC.

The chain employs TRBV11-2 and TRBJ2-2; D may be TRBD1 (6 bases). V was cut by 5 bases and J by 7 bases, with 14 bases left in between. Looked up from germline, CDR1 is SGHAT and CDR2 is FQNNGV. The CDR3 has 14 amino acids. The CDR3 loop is CASSPRTESGELFF. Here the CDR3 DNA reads TGTGCCAGCAGCCCCAGGACAGAAAGCGGGGAGCTGTTTTTT.

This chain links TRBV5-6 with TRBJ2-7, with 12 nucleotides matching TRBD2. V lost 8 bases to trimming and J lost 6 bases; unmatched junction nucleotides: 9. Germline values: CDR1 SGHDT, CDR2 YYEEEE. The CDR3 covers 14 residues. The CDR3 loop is CARPGLAGSLEQYF. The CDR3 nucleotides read TGTGCCAGGCCGGGACTAGCGGGTTCTCTCGAGCAGTACTTC.

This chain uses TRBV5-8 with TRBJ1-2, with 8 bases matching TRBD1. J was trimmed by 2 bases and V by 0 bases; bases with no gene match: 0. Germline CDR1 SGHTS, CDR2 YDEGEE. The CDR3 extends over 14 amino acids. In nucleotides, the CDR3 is TGTGCCAGCAGCTTGGGACAGGGGAACTATGGCTACACCTTC. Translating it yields CASSLGQGNYGYTF.

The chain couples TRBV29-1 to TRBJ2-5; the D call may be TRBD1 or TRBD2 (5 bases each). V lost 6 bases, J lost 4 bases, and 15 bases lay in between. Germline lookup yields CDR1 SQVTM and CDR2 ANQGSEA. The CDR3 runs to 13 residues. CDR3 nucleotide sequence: TGCAGCGTCGCCGGGACGTGGGGAGAGACCCAGTACTTC. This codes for CSVAGTWGETQYF. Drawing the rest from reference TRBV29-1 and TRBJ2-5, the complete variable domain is SAVISQKPSRDICQRGTSLTIQCQVDSQVTMMFWYRQQPGQSLTLIATANQGSEATYESGFVIDKFPISRPNLTFSTLTVSNMSPEDSSIYLCSVAGTWGETQYFGPGTRLLVL.

CDR3 coding DNA: TGTGCCAGCAGCCCCGGACTAGCGGGACGCACCGGGGAGCTGTTTTTT. It codes for CASSPGLAGRTGELFF. J is TRBJ2-2 and V is TRBV7-3, with 12 bases aligning to TRBD2. The CDR3 length is 16 residues. Germline loops: CDR1 SGHTA, CDR2 FQGTGA. J lost 4 bases, V lost 5 bases, and 5 bases had no gene match.

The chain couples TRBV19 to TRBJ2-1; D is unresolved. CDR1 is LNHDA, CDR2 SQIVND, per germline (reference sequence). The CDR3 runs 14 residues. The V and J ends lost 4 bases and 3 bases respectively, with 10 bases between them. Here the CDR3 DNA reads TGTGCCAGTAGTAGGTCCTGGGGCTACAATGAGCAGTTCTTC. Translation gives CASSRSWGYNEQFF.

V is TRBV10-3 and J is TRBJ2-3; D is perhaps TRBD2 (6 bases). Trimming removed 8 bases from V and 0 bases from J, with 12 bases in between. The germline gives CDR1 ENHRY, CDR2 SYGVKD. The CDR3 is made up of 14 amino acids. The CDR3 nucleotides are TGTGCCATCGGGGCCGCGGGAAGCACAGATACGCAGTATTTT. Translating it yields CAIGAAGSTDTQYF.

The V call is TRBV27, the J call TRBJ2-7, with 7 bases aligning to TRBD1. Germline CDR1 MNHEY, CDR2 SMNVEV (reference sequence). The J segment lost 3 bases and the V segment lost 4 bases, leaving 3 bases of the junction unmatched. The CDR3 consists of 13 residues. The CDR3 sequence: CASSWDRGYEQYF. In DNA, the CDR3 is TGTGCCAGCAGTTGGGACAGAGGCTACGAGCAGTACTTC.

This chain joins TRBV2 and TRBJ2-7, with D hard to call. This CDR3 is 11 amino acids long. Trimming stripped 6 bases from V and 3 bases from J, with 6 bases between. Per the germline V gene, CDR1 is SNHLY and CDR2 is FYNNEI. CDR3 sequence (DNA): TGTGCCAGCAGCTTAGGCTACGAGCAGTACTTC. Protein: CASSLGYEQYF.

This CDR3 is CASSQQGISYNEQFF. CDR3 DNA sequence: TGCGCCAGCAGCCAACAAGGAATCTCCTACAATGAGCAGTTCTTC. The rearrangement uses TRBV5-1 and TRBJ2-1; the D is unclear. The CDR3 contains 15 residues. V lost 4 bases, J lost 0 bases, and 11 bases lay in between. CDR1 is SGHRS and CDR2 is YFSETQ in the germline V gene.

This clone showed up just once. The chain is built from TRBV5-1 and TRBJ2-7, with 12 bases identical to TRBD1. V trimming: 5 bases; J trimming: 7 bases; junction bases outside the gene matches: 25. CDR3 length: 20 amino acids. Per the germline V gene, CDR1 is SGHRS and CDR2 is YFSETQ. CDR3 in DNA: TGCGCCAGCAGACGTAGCACCAAAACAACGGGGGGACAGGGGGCGTGGGAGCAGTACTTC. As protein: CASRRSTKTTGGQGAWEQYF.

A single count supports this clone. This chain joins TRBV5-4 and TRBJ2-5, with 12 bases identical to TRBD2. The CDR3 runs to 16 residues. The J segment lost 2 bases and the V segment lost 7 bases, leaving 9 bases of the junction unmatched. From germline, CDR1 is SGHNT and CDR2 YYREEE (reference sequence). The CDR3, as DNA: TGTGCCAGCTCCACAGAAACTAGCGGGAGGCAAGAGACCCAGTACTTC. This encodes CASSTETSGRQETQYF.

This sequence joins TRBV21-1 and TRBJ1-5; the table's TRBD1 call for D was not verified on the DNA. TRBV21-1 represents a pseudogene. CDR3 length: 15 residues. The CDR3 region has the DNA TGTGCCAGCAGCACGCGGGACAGGGATTATCAGCCCCAGCATTTT. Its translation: CASSTRDRDYQPQHF.

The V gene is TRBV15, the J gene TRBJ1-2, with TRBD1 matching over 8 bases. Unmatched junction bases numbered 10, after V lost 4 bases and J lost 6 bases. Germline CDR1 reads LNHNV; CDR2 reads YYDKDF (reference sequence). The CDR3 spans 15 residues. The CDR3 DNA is TGTGCCACCAGCAATGGACAGGGATACTTTGATGGCTACACCTTC. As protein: CATSNGQGYFDGYTF.

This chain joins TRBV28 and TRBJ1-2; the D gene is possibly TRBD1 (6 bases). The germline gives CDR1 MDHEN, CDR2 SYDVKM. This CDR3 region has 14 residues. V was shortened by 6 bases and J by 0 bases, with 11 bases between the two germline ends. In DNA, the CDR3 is TGTGCCAGCAGACAACAGGGAGCTAACTATGGCTACACCTTC. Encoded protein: CASRQQGANYGYTF.

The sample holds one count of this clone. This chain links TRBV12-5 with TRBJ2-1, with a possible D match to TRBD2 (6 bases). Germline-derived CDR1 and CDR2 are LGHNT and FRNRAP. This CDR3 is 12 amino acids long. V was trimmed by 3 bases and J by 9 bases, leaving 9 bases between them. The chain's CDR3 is CASGFGGVEQFF. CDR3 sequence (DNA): TGTGCTAGTGGTTTCGGGGGAGTTGAGCAGTTCTTC.

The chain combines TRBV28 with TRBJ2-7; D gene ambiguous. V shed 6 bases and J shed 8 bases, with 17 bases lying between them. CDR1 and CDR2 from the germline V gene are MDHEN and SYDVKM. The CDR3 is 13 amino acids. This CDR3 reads CASSLIAYPQQYF. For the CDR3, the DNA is TGTGCCAGCAGCTTGATTGCCTACCCACAGCAGTACTTC.